The entry below gives a single T cell receptor (beta chain) sequence along with its context. Its antigen is unknown. Per-nucleotide qualities are absent, and no much larger clonotype sits a single base away. Separate semi-nested PCR amplifications were run for the TCRalpha and TCRbeta libraries, using Advantage 2 and reverse primers located in the TRAC or TRBC constant regions. The amount of total RNA going into first-strand cDNA synthesis ranged between roughly 3 and 500 ng. TCR cDNA libraries were generated by 5'-RACE using the SMARTer PCR cDNA Synthesis kit, with a poly-dT primer employed for first-strand synthesis. Each semi-nested reverse primer in the constant region carried a 5-nucleotide sample-specific barcode, and the resulting products were cleaned up with the Zymo DNA Clean and Concentrator-5 kit. Pools of up to ten barcoded samples were ligated to Illumina adaptors and sequenced on an Illumina MiSeq as 2 x 150 bp paired-end reads. Turning to the authors' computational methods: After demultiplexing, reads were aligned using BLAT against a custom library built from IMGT containing every combination of human TRAV, TRAJ, TRBV, TRBD and TRBJ. The best BLAT hits were picked using pslCDnaFilter (-maxAligns=1, -ignoreIntrons), and custom Perl scripts were used to calculate clonotype frequencies. TCRdb passed the public sequencing reads through fastp at Q25 and MiXCR, retaining productive beta sequences. Each entry is one CDR3 protein sequence, shown with its most common DNA and genes. The V and J calls shown here were made by TCRdb, not taken from the authors' results. The sample table shows some 5,000 distinct CDR3 sequences, and around 32% are seen once. The ten largest clones add up to approximately 2.2% of the sample.

This sample stems from a study of T cells generated in artificial thymic organoids listed by TCRdb under 2017. The study in broad terms: The TCR alpha and beta CDR3 repertoires of CD8 single positive T cells derived from in vitro artificial thymic organoids were compared with those of thymic and peripheral blood naive CD8 T cells. Displayed repertoire sequencing data were described as representative of three independent experiments.

Reading from cysteine to phenylalanine, the CDR3 counts 14 amino acids. Only CDR3 DNA remains: 42 bases, in frame from the first base. The junction shows trimming of 5 bases on V and 5 bases on J, plus 16 bases between the germline ends. The germline V gene encodes CDR1 MNHEY and CDR2 SMNVEV (reference sequence). Results the study describes overall, beyond this receptor: Physiological TCR clonotype diversity, comparable to that of thymic and blood naive CD8 T cells, was observed in organoid-derived CD8 single positive T cells.

Non-mobilized peripheral blood was obtained from healthy adult donors. Enrichment of primary CD8+ T cells was done with magnetic beads from the Miltenyi CD8+ T cell Isolation Kit. Before RNA extraction, naive CD8 T cells from blood were sorted by FACS as CD3+TCRalphabeta+CD8+CD45RO-CCR7+ cells. For each sample, total RNA was purified from approximately 40,000 to 200,000 sorted cells using the RNeasy Micro kit, and RNA quality was checked on an Agilent RNA 6000 Nano chip. Sequencing input: naive CD8+ T cells from blood. The cell subset or site label for this specimen denotes: CD3+TCRalphabeta+CD8SP T cells; for blood, CD45RO-CCR7+ naive CD8+ T cells. The TCR comes from a human donor who gave cord blood stem cells for thymic organoid culture, a cardiac surgery patient who gave postnatal thymus, or a blood donor (not recorded which). In this chain, TRBV27 is recombined with TRBJ2-7, with the D gene tentatively TRBD1 or TRBD2, based on 5 matching bases in each. In nucleotide form, the sequence is TGTGCCAGCAGTCCACGAGGGGCGTTGCACGAGCAGTACTTC. Protein translation: CASSPRGALHEQYF.